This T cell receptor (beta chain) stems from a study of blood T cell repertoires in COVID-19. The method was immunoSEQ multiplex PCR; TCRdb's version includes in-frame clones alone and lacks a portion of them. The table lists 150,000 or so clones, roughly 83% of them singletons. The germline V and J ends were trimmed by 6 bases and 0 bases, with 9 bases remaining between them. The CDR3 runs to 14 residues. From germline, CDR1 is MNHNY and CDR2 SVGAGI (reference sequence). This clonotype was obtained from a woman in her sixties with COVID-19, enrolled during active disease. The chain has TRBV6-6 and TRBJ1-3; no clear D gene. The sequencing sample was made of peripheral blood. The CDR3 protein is CASRKENSGNTIYF. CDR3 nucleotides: TGTGCCAGCAGGAAGGAGAACTCTGGAAACACCATATATTTT.